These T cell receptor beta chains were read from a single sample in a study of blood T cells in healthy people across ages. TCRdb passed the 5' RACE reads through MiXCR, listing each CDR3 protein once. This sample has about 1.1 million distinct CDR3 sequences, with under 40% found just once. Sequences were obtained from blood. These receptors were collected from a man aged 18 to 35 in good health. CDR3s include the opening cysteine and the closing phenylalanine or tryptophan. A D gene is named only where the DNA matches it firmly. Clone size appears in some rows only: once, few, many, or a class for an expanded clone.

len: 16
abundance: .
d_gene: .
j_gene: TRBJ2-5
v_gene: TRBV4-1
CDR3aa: CASSQISTGLVETQYF
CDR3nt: TGCGCCAGCAGCCAAATCTCAACGGGGTTGGTAGAGACCCAGTACTTC

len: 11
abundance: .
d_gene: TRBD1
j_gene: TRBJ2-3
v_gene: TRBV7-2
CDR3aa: CASRTGDTQYF
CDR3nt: TGTGCCAGCCGGACAGGGGATACGCAGTATTTT

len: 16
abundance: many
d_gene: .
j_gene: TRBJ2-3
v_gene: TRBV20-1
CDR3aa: CSASSAGLLWADTQYF
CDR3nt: TGCAGTGCTTCATCTGCGGGACTCCTTTGGGCAGATACGCAGTATTTT

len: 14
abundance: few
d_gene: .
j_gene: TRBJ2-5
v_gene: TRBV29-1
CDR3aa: CSVEGTIKGETQYF
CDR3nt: TGCAGCGTTGAGGGGACCATAAAAGGAGAGACCCAGTACTTC

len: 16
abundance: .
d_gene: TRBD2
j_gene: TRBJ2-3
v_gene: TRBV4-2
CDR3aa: CASSQDLGGSTDTQYF
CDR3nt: TGTGCCAGCAGCCAAGATCTGGGGGGGAGCACAGATACGCAGTATTTT

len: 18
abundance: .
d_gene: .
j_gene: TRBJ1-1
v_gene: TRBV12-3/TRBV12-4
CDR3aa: CASRVDRAQLILDTEAFF
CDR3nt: TGTGCCAGCAGGGTGGATAGAGCCCAACTGATACTGGACACTGAAGCTTTCTTT

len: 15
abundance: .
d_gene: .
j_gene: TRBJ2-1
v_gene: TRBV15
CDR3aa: CATSLEYNSYNEQFF
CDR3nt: TGTGCCACCAGCCTTGAATATAACTCCTACAATGAGCAGTTCTTC

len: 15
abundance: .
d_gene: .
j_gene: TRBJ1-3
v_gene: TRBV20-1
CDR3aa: CSAAQGGGSGNTIYF
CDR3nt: TGCAGTGCCGCTCAAGGGGGGGGTTCTGGAAACACCATATATTTT

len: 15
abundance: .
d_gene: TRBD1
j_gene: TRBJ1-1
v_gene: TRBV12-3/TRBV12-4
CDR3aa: CASSSGQGTTTEAFF
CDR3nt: TGTGCCAGCAGTTCGGGACAGGGCACGACCACTGAAGCTTTCTTT

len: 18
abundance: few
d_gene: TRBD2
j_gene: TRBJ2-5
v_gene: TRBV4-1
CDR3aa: CASSQLTVSGGPQETQYF
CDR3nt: TGCGCCAGCAGCCAACTTACTGTAAGCGGGGGGCCCCAAGAGACCCAGTACTTC

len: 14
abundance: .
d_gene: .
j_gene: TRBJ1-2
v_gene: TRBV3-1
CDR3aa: CTSSQDIQGAGYTF
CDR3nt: TGTACCAGCAGCCAAGATATCCAAGGGGCTGGCTACACCTTC

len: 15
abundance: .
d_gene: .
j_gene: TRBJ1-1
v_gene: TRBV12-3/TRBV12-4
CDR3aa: CASTQVGGSGTEAFF
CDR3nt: TGTGCCAGCACCCAAGTCGGGGGGAGCGGCACTGAAGCTTTCTTT

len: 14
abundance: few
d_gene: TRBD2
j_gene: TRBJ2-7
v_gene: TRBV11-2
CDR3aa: CASSFWTSWDEQYF
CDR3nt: TGTGCCAGCAGCTTCTGGACTAGCTGGGACGAGCAGTACTTC

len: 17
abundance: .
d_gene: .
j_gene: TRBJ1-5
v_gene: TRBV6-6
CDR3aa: CASSYSRTGYSNQPQHF
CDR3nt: TGTGCCAGCAGTTACTCTAGGACGGGGTATAGCAATCAGCCCCAGCATTTT